Following are 20 T cell receptor beta chains from one sample sequenced in a study of T cell responses to AZD1222 COVID-19 vaccine. Some clones are missing from TCRdb's copy, which holds only in-frame ones; the method was immunoSEQ multiplex PCR. The table records 140,000 to 150,000 clones, 90% to 95% of them present only once. The source material was peripheral blood, sampled on day 0 of AZD1222 vaccination. The source of these receptors is an adult in good health.

This chain links TRBV7-9 with TRBJ1-2; D remains ambiguous. V lost 2 bases and J lost 8, with 12 bases in between. This CDR3 contains 13 residues. Germline CDR1 reads SEHNR; CDR2 reads FQNEAQ (reference sequence). The CDR3 loop reads CASSLRSGNGYTF. The CDR3 DNA follows: TGTGCCAGCAGCTTAAGAAGCGGTAACGGCTACACCTTC. The full variable domain, with the rest looked up from reference TRBV7-9 and TRBJ1-2, is DTGVSQNPRHKITKRGQNVTFRCDPISEHNRLYWYRQTLGQGPEFLTYFQNEAQLEKSRLLSDRFSAERPKGSFSTLEIQRTEQGDSAMYLCASSLRSGNGYTFGSGTRLTVV.

The rearrangement links TRBV5-1 to TRBJ2-7; 7 positions match TRBD2. With V trimmed by 0 bases and J by 0 bases, 6 bases remained unmatched. The CDR3 has 16 amino acids. In germline, CDR1 is SGHRS, CDR2 YFSETQ. The CDR3 region is CASSLAGLGASYEQYF. CDR3 sequence (DNA): TGCGCCAGCAGCTTGGCCGGACTAGGGGCCTCCTACGAGCAGTACTTC.

The rearrangement links TRBV24-1 to TRBJ2-7; 12 bases match TRBD2. The CDR3 loop spans 13 amino acids. J was trimmed by 8 bases and V by 4 bases; bases with no gene match: 2. Germline CDR1 reads KGHDR; CDR2 reads SFDVKD. The chain's CDR3 is CATSDLAGGKQYF. DNA of the CDR3: TGTGCCACCAGTGACCTAGCGGGAGGGAAGCAGTACTTC.

This chain links TRBV11-2 with TRBJ2-2; D unclear. Germline loops: CDR1 SGHAT, CDR2 FQNNGV. V lost 1 base and J 2 bases, leaving 2 bases between the germline ends. This CDR3 contains 13 residues. CDR3 region: CASSLANTGELFF. The CDR3 DNA follows: TGTGCCAGCAGCTTAGCCAACACCGGGGAGCTGTTTTTT.

This chain uses TRBV7-8 with TRBJ2-7; D ambiguous. This CDR3 comprises 14 residues. Per germline, CDR1 SGHVS and CDR2 FQNEAQ. V was pared by 0 bases and J by 3 bases, with 9 bases between. The CDR3 sequence: CASSLAGLLYEQYF. CDR3 nucleotides: TGTGCCAGCAGCTTAGCCGGCCTCCTCTACGAGCAGTACTTC.

The V and J genes are TRBV5-8 and TRBJ1-2; D gene unclear. The length of the CDR3 is 14 residues. Germline CDR1 is SGHTS and CDR2 is YDEGEE. V was clipped by 6 bases and J by 4 bases, with 16 bases between them. CDR3 DNA sequence: TGTGCCAGCACCGAGACACTAGTTCCCTATGGCTACACCTTC. Amino acids: CASTETLVPYGYTF.

This clone was seen just once. The chain is built from TRBV6-5 and TRBJ2-7, with TRBD1 as a possible D gene (5 bases). This CDR3 has 13 amino acids. With 8 bases removed from V and 3 bases from J, the gap between germline ends came to 14 bases. Per germline, CDR1 MNHEY and CDR2 SVGAGI. For the CDR3, the DNA is TGTGCCAGCTGGGCAGGGTTCTACTACGAGCAGTACTTC. Encoded protein: CASWAGFYYEQYF.

This clone has just one count. The chain has TRBV19 and TRBJ2-3, with D possibly TRBD2 on 5 matching bases. Looked up from germline, CDR1 is LNHDA and CDR2 is SQIVND (reference sequence). The CDR3 has 13 amino acids. V was clipped by 3 bases and J by 6 bases, with 10 bases between them. CDR3 residues: CASSMRVSDTQYF. CDR3 DNA: TGTGCCAGTAGTATGCGGGTTTCGGATACGCAGTATTTT.

The genes are TRBV30 and TRBJ2-1, with D possibly being TRBD1 (6 bases). Germline CDR1 is GTSNPN and CDR2 is SVGIG (reference sequence). This CDR3 is built from 16 residues. Trimming left V 0 bases short and J 3 bases short, with 15 bases between. The CDR3 loop is CAWSVRTELDYNEQFF. CDR3 bases: TGTGCCTGGAGTGTACGGACAGAGTTAGACTACAATGAGCAGTTCTTC.

This chain uses TRBV4-3 with TRBJ2-1; 13 nucleotides agree with TRBD2. The CDR3 totals 18 residues. Germline-derived CDR1 and CDR2 are LGHNA and YSLEER. Unmatched junction bases numbered 15, after V lost 1 base and J lost 12 bases. For the CDR3, the DNA is TGCGCCAGCAGCCAAGTCCTCCGGGGACTAGCGGGGCACCAAGGGCAGTTCTTC. It specifies CASSQVLRGLAGHQGQFF.

V is TRBV10-3 and J is TRBJ2-7; 7 bases agree with TRBD1. Germline loops: CDR1 ENHRY, CDR2 SYGVKD. The CDR3 has 15 residues. V dropped 5 bases and J dropped 1; count of bases not matched to a gene: 8. CDR3 in DNA: TGTGCCATCAGTCGGGACAGCGATACTTCCTACGAGCAGTACTTC. Its protein product is CAISRDSDTSYEQYF.

V gene TRBV5-6 combines with J gene TRBJ2-7, with 7 bases matching TRBD2. CDR3 length: 15 residues. Germline V lookup: CDR1 SGHDT, CDR2 YYEEEE. V was clipped by 0 bases and J by 11 bases; unmatched bases: 14. The CDR3 region has the DNA TGTGCCAGCAGCTTGGCCGGGGGAGGGGACTCTCTTGAGTACTTC. Translating gives CASSLAGGGDSLEYF.

The chain uses TRBV5-1 and TRBJ1-2; 7 bases align to TRBD1. The CDR3 consists of 15 residues. Germline loops: CDR1 SGHRS, CDR2 YFSETQ. The V gene end was trimmed by 0 bases and the J gene end by 4 bases; junction bases not matched to a gene: 6. The CDR3 DNA follows: TGCGCCAGCAGCTTGGCCTCGGGACAGACCTATGGCTACACCTTC. Translating gives CASSLASGQTYGYTF.

The genes are TRBV6-4 and TRBJ2-3, with D possibly TRBD2 on 5 matching bases. Trimming stripped 2 bases from V and 0 bases from J, with 9 bases between. Germline CDR1 and CDR2: MRHNA and SNTAGT. This CDR3 contains 15 residues. This chain's CDR3 is CASSDQAASTDTQYF. CDR3 bases: TGTGCCAGCAGTGACCAAGCGGCTAGCACAGATACGCAGTATTTT.

The chain has TRBV19 and TRBJ2-1; no reliable D call. The CDR3 contains 15 residues. Trimming took 8 bases from V and 0 from J, leaving 14 bases between them. From germline, CDR1 is LNHDA and CDR2 SQIVND (reference sequence). The CDR3 here is CASGSPGSSYNEQFF. DNA for the CDR3: TGTGCCAGTGGAAGTCCCGGAAGCTCCTACAATGAGCAGTTCTTC. Variable domain in full (rest from reference TRBV19 and TRBJ2-1): DGGITQSPKYLFRKEGQNVTLSCEQNLNHDAMYWYRQDPGQGLRLIYYSQIVNDFQKGDIAEGYSVSREKKESFPLTVTSAQKNPTAFYLCASGSPGSSYNEQFFGPGTRLTVL.

This chain connects TRBV6-5 to TRBJ2-1, with 8 nucleotides matching TRBD1. Germline V gene lookup returns CDR1 MNHEY and CDR2 SVGAGI. After removal of 6 bases from V and 2 bases from J, the junction contained 6 bases not matched to a gene. The CDR3 extends over 15 amino acids. The CDR3 DNA reads as TGTGCCAGCAGGCAACAGGGGGGCACCTACAATGAGCAGTTCTTC. It is translated as CASRQQGGTYNEQFF.

J is TRBJ2-7 and V is TRBV3-1 (or the pseudogene TRBV3-2); unclear D gene. Germline CDR1 and CDR2: LGHDT and YNNKEL (reference sequence). V lost 7 bases and J lost 5, with 15 bases in between. The CDR3 is made up of 13 amino acids. The CDR3 loop reads CASTAQGFHEQYF. CDR3 sequence (DNA): TGTGCCAGCACCGCCCAAGGCTTCCACGAGCAGTACTTC.

The rearrangement joins TRBV29-1 to TRBJ1-2, with D tentatively TRBD1 (6 bases). V was pared by 0 bases and J by 4 bases, with 9 bases between. CDR1 is SQVTM, CDR2 ANQGSEA, per germline. This CDR3 has 13 residues. The CDR3 DNA is TGCAGCGTTGAAGAGGGGGCCAGCTATGGCTACACCTTC. As protein: CSVEEGASYGYTF.

This clone appeared a single time. The chain links TRBV27 to TRBJ2-7, with 7 bases that match TRBD2. The V gene end was trimmed by 6 bases and the J gene end by 2 bases; junction bases not matched to a gene: 10. CDR1 MNHEY and CDR2 SMNVEV come from the germline V gene (reference sequence). CDR3 length equals 15 residues. CDR3 in amino acids: CASSDASGLAYEQYF. The DNA of the CDR3 is TGTGCCAGCAGCGATGCCTCCGGACTAGCCTACGAGCAGTACTTC.

This clone was seen just once. V gene TRBV6-5 combines with J gene TRBJ2-7, with a weak D call TRBD2 (6 bases). Germline CDR1 and CDR2: MNHEY and SVGAGI. The CDR3 contains 13 residues. The V gene lost 7 bases and the J gene lost 7 bases, with 17 bases spanning the gap. CDR3 nucleotides: TGTGCCAGCAATAAGGAGGGACTTGGGGAGCAGTACTTC. Protein: CASNKEGLGEQYF.